Sequencing of this T cell receptor (beta chain) was carried out in a study of Graves' ophthalmopathy and Graves' hyperthyroidism. This clonotype was seen at least ten times. Trimming took 6 bases from V and 4 from J; bases not matched to a gene: 9. Germline V gene sequence: CDR1 MDHEN, CDR2 SYDVKM. The CDR3 length is 15 residues. Investigators amplified TCR beta CDR3 regions from RNA transcripts. An initial RT-PCR round employing HTBI primers preceded a second-round multiplex PCR. Each CDR3 protein is one row after TCRdb ran MiXCR on the multiplex PCR reads. The sample yields 200,000 to 250,000 distinct CDR3 sequences, about 22% seen once. Other autoimmune diseases, uncontrolled infections, pregnancy or lactation excluded patients from enrollment. Serum thyroxine and TRAb, along with clinical symptoms, thyroid ultrasound and orbital computed tomography, were what diagnosis relied on.

This sequence was found in a woman between 50 and 59 years old with Graves' ophthalmopathy. The source material was peripheral blood. The chain combines TRBV28 with TRBJ1-5, with 7 nucleotides matching TRBD1. Here the CDR3 reads CASSPGTARNQPQHF. CDR3 DNA sequence: TGTGCCAGCAGCCCTGGGACAGCTAGGAATCAGCCCCAGCATTTT. The whole variable domain, filled in from reference TRBV28 and TRBJ1-5, reads DVKVTQSSRYLVKRTGEKVFLECVQDMDHENMFWYRQDPGLGLRLIYFSYDVKMKEKGDIPEGYSVSREKKERFSLILESASTNQTSMYLCASSPGTARNQPQHFGDGTRLSIL.